Listed below are T cell receptor beta chains from one sample, sequenced in a study of T cell responses to AZD1222 COVID-19 vaccine. Assay used: immunoSEQ multiplex PCR; TCRdb lists only in-frame clones, some missing. The data hold 150,000 or so clones, with around 90% observed a single time. Sequenced here: peripheral blood, sampled on day 0 of AZD1222 vaccination. The receptors come from an adult in good health. CDR3s include the opening cysteine and the closing phenylalanine or tryptophan.

length | J | V | CDR3
13 | TRBJ2-7 | TRBV5-4 | CASSRVSSYEQYF
15 | TRBJ2-4 | TRBV6-5 | CASSSLGGPKNIQYF
15 | TRBJ2-1 | TRBV27 | CASTTRDRGLNEQFF
14 | TRBJ2-2 | TRBV29-1 | CSVEGGVSAGELFF
16 | TRBJ1-1 | TRBV27 | CATFADSRNRDTEAFF
14 | TRBJ1-2 | TRBV7-9 | CASSSPGTGEGYTF
13 | TRBJ1-6 | TRBV27 | CASTGQTNSPLHF
17 | TRBJ1-5 | TRBV7-9 | CASSLVVGASSNQPQHF
15 | TRBJ2-3 | TRBV6-5 | CASRLGADGTDTQYF
18 | TRBJ1-6 | TRBV5-6 | CASSLGTGLSSYNSPLHF
14 | TRBJ2-2 | TRBV19 | CASTDRGNTGELFF
13 | TRBJ1-4 | TRBV9 | CASSVVAGEKLFF
12 | TRBJ1-5 | TRBV19 | CASTDRDQPQHF